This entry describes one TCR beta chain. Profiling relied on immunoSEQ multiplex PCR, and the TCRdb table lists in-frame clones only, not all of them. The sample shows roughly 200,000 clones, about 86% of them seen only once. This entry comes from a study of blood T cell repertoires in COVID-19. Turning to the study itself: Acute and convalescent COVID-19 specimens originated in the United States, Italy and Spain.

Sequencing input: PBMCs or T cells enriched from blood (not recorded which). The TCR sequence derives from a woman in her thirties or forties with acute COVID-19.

This CDR3 is CASSEYRDRGTDTQYF. CDR3 nucleotides: TGCGCCAGCAGCGAATACCGGGACAGGGGCACAGATACGCAGTATTTT. This rearrangement joins TRBV5-1 to TRBJ2-3; 9 nucleotides align to TRBD1. The CDR3 spans 16 residues. The germline gives CDR1 SGHRS, CDR2 YFSETQ. J lost 1 base, V lost 4 bases, and 7 bases had no gene match. The full variable domain, completed using reference TRBV5-1 and TRBJ2-3, is KAGVTQTPRYLIKTRGQQVTLSCSPISGHRSVSWYQQTPGQGLQFLFEYFSETQRNKGNFPGRFSGRQFSNSRSEMNVSTLELGDSALYLCASSEYRDRGTDTQYFGPGTRLTVL.